Following are 18 T cell receptor beta chains from one sample sequenced in a study of shared clonotypes between healthy human individuals. Data came from immunoSEQ multiplex PCR; TCRdb stores just in-frame clones and leaves some out. Altogether about 2 million clones are present, roughly 95% being singletons, with the ten largest covering roughly 1%. CD45RO negativity and positive selection for CCR7 defined naive CD8 cells, a population that excluded terminally differentiated effector memory CD45RA+ cells. The sequenced material came from naive CD8+ T cells sorted from blood. These receptors came from a man aged 18-30 years in good health.

The chain has TRBV6-6 and TRBJ1-6; D is ambiguous. Germline loops: CDR1 MNHNY, CDR2 SVGAGI (reference sequence). Deletions cut 8 bases from V and 0 bases from J, with 8 bases between. The CDR3 contains 14 residues. CDR3 DNA: TGTGCCAGCGGGGAGAACTCCTATAATTCACCCCTCCACTTT. It is translated as CASGENSYNSPLHF.

V and J are TRBV19 and TRBJ2-7, with TRBD1 matching over 11 bases. After removal of 3 bases from V and 5 bases from J, the junction contained 6 bases not matched to a gene. The CDR3 is made up of 15 amino acids. Per the germline V gene, CDR1 is LNHDA and CDR2 is SQIVND (reference sequence). The CDR3 DNA reads TGTGCCAGTAGTATGGGGACAGGGGGTTCGAACGAGCAGTACTTC. Its translation: CASSMGTGGSNEQYF.

Turning to this clone: The sample has other DNA sequences that encode this CDR3 too. The V and J genes are TRBV27 and TRBJ2-7; 9 nucleotides match TRBD1. Germline CDR1 reads MNHEY; CDR2 reads SMNVEV (reference sequence). J was trimmed by 3 bases and V by 2 bases; bases with no gene match: 2. The CDR3 runs 14 residues. The CDR3 sequence is CASSLTGQGYEQYF. DNA for the CDR3: TGTGCCAGCAGTTTAACGGGACAGGGCTACGAGCAGTACTTC.

The V gene is TRBV4-1, the J gene TRBJ1-2, with 8 bases aligning to TRBD1. The CDR3 is 15 amino acids. V lost 0 bases to trimming and J lost 8 bases; unmatched junction nucleotides: 8. CDR1 and CDR2 from the germline V gene are MGHRA and YSYEKL. CDR3 sequence (DNA): TGCGCCAGCAGCCAAGATCTTGCAGGGGGCGAAGGCTACACCTTC. As protein: CASSQDLAGGEGYTF.

Note on this clone: This same CDR3 is encoded by further DNA sequences in the sample. V gene TRBV2 combines with J gene TRBJ2-7; 9 bases are a match to TRBD1. Germline V lookup: CDR1 SNHLY, CDR2 FYNNEI. Trimming cost V 2 bases and J 3 bases; bases outside gene matches: 5. This CDR3 has 15 amino acids. The CDR3 DNA reads as TGTGCCAGCAGTGAACGGGGGACAGGGAGCTACGAGCAGTACTTC. Translating gives CASSERGTGSYEQYF.

The chain links TRBV30 to TRBJ1-1; no clear D gene. Deletions cut 1 base from V and 6 bases from J, with 15 bases between. Germline V gene data show CDR1 as GTSNPN and CDR2 as SVGIG (reference sequence). This CDR3 is 14 amino acids long. The CDR3 region is CAWSASSGVAEAFF. The CDR3 region has the DNA TGTGCCTGGAGTGCATCCTCAGGCGTGGCTGAAGCTTTCTTT.

The CDR3 sequence: CASSLWSTATYEQYF. CDR3 bases: TGTGCCAGCAGCTTATGGTCTACAGCTACCTACGAGCAGTACTTC. V usage is TRBV13 and J usage is TRBJ2-7; D unresolved. From germline, CDR1 is PRHDT and CDR2 FYEKMQ (reference sequence). Deletions cut 2 bases from V and 2 bases from J, with 13 bases between. This CDR3 spans 15 amino acids. Looking up the rest from reference TRBV13 and TRBJ2-7 gives the full variable domain: AAGVIQSPRHLIKEKRETATLKCYPIPRHDTVYWYQQGPGQDPQFLISFYEKMQSDKGSIPDRFSAQQFSDYHSELNMSSLELGDSALYFCASSLWSTATYEQYFGPGTRLTVT.

The chain combines TRBV11-3 with TRBJ2-1; the match to TRBD2 covers 10 bases. Germline lookup yields CDR1 SGHNT and CDR2 YENEEA. J was trimmed by 8 bases and V by 4 bases; bases with no gene match: 8. CDR3 length: 15 residues. CDR3 sequence (DNA): TGTGCCAGCAGCTCCCCAGCGGGGGGGCTCGATGAGCAGTTCTTC. This encodes CASSSPAGGLDEQFF.

The rearrangement joins TRBV5-4 to TRBJ2-3, with D possibly being TRBD2 (7 bases). Trimming left V 2 bases short and J 5 bases short, with 15 bases between. Germline-derived CDR1 and CDR2 are SGHNT and YYREEE (reference sequence). The CDR3 extends over 15 amino acids. The CDR3 DNA is TGTGCCAGCAGCTTTGGGGGGGCCATGGTAGATACGCAGTATTTT. Translation gives CASSFGGAMVDTQYF.

The genes are TRBV7-6 and TRBJ2-1, with unresolved D. Between the trimmed V and J ends, which lost 6 bases and 8 bases, there was a span of 14 bases. The CDR3 has 13 residues. Germline V gene sequence: CDR1 SGHVS, CDR2 FNYEAQ. The CDR3 DNA follows: TGTGCCAGCAGTTCTACACCCTTGGATGAGCAGTTCTTC. Translated: CASSSTPLDEQFF.

V gene TRBV7-9 combines with J gene TRBJ1-6; D remains unclear. Germline CDR1 is SEHNR and CDR2 is FQNEAQ (reference sequence). V lost 9 bases to trimming and J lost 4 bases, with 7 bases between them. The CDR3 extends over 12 amino acids. The CDR3 coding sequence is TGTGCCAGTGGACTATATAATTCACCCCTCCACTTT. It translates to CASGLYNSPLHF.

V usage is TRBV6-1 and J usage is TRBJ1-2; D call uncertain. The CDR3 totals 17 residues. Germline-derived CDR1 and CDR2 are MNHNS and SASEGT. V lost 1 base, J lost 0 bases, and 15 bases lay in between. The CDR3 bases are TGTGCCAGCAGTGAAGGTTTTAACGATATAACTAACTATGGCTACACCTTC. Translation: CASSEGFNDITNYGYTF.

As concerns this clone: A much larger clone differs from this one at a single base, so this may be a read error. The chain uses TRBV30 and TRBJ1-5; no clear D. CDR1 GTSNPN and CDR2 SVGIG come from the germline V gene (reference sequence). CDR3 length: 12 amino acids. The CDR3 DNA sequence: TGTGCCAGGAGTGTCCTCAATCAGCCCCAGCATTTT. It specifies CARSVLNQPQHF.

The count of this clone is one. Other DNA sequences in this specimen translate into the identical CDR3. The chain recombines TRBV5-6 with TRBJ1-3; tentatively, D is TRBD1 (5 bases). The CDR3 loop spans 15 amino acids. V lost 0 bases, J lost 0 bases, and 7 bases lay in between. Germline CDR1 is SGHDT and CDR2 is YYEEEE. The CDR3 loop is CASSLGGFSGNTIYF. The DNA of the CDR3 is TGTGCCAGCAGCTTGGGGGGCTTCTCTGGAAACACCATATATTTT.

This clone has just one count. The rearrangement joins TRBV4-1 to TRBJ2-1; 7 positions agree with TRBD2. Trimming at V came to 4 bases and at J to 1 base, leaving 4 bases not matched to a gene. The CDR3 has 15 amino acids. Looked up from germline, CDR1 is MGHRA and CDR2 is YSYEKL. CDR3 sequence reads: CASSLRESSYNEQFF. The CDR3 coding sequence is TGCGCCAGCAGCCTGCGGGAGTCGTCCTACAATGAGCAGTTCTTC.

The rearrangement joins TRBV5-6 to TRBJ1-5; D is possibly TRBD1 (5 bases). Trimming shortened V by 1 base and J by 0 bases, and 14 bases separated the two germline ends. CDR3 length: 17 residues. CDR1 and CDR2 from the germline V gene are SGHDT and YYEEEE. In DNA form, the CDR3 reads TGTGCCAGCAGCTTGTGGAGACAGCTGTATAGCAATCAGCCCCAGCATTTT. Its protein product is CASSLWRQLYSNQPQHF.

The rearrangement uses TRBV27 and TRBJ2-3, with D perhaps matching TRBD2 (7 bases). Germline CDR1 and CDR2: MNHEY and SMNVEV (reference sequence). This CDR3 is 14 amino acids long. Trimming cost V 4 bases and J 4 bases, with 12 bases left between them. The CDR3 coding sequence is TGTGCCAGCAGTTGGGCGGGGGCTGCAGATACGCAGTATTTT. Its translation: CASSWAGAADTQYF.

The rearrangement joins TRBV7-9 to TRBJ2-3, with a weak D call TRBD2 (7 bases). V was shortened by 0 bases and J by 3 bases, with 19 bases between the two germline ends. Germline lookup yields CDR1 SEHNR and CDR2 FQNEAQ (reference sequence). The CDR3 totals 18 residues. CDR3 region: CASSLANRGADLTDTQYF. The CDR3 DNA is TGTGCCAGCAGCTTAGCGAATCGGGGGGCGGATTTAACAGATACGCAGTATTTT. The full variable domain, rest sourced from reference TRBV7-9 and TRBJ2-3, is DTGVSQNPRHKITKRGQNVTFRCDPISEHNRLYWYRQTLGQGPEFLTYFQNEAQLEKSRLLSDRFSAERPKGSFSTLEIQRTEQGDSAMYLCASSLANRGADLTDTQYFGPGTRLTVL.